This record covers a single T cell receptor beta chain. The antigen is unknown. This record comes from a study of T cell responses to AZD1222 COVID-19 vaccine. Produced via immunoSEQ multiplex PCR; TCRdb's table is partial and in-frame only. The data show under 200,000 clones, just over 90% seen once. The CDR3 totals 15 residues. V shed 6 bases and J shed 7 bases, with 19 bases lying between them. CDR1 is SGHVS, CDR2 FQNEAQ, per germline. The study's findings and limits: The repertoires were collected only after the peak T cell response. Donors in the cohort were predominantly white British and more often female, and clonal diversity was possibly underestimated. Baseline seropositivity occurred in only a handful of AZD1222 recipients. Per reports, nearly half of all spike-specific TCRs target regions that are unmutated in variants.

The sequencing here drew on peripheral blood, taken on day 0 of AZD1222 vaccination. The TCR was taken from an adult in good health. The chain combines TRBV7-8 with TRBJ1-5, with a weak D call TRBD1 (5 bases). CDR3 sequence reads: CASSLGRVRIQPQHF. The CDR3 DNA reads TGTGCCAGCAGTCTAGGCAGGGTGAGAATCCAGCCCCAGCATTTT.